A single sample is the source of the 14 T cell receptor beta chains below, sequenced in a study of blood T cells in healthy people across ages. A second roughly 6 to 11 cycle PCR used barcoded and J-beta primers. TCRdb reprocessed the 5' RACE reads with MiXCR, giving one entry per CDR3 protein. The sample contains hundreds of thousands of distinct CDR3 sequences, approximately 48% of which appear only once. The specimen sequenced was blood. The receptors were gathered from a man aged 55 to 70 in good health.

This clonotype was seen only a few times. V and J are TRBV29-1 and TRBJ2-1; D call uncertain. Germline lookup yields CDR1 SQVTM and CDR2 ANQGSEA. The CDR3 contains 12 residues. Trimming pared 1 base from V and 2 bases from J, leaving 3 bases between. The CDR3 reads CSVEVTYNEQFF. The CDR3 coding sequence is TGCAGCGTTGAAGTAACCTACAATGAGCAGTTCTTC.

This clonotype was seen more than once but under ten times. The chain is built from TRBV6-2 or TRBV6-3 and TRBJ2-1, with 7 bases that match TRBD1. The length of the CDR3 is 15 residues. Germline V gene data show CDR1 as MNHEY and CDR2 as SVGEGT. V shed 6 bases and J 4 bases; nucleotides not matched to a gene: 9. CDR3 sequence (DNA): TGTGCCAGCAGGCGTACAGGGGTAGTATACAATGAGCAGTTCTTC. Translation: CASRRTGVVYNEQFF.

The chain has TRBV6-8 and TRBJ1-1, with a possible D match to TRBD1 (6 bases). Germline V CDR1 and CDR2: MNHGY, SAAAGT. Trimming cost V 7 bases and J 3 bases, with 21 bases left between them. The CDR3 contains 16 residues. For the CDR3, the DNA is TGTGCCAGCACTCAGGTTGCGGGGGGGGGCTACACTGAAGCTTTCTTT. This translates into CASTQVAGGGYTEAFF.

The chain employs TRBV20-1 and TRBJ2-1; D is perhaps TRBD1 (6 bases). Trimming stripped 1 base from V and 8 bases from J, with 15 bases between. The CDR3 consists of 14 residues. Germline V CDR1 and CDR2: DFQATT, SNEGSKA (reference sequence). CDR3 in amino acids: CSARAARGMDEQFF. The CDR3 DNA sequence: TGCAGTGCTAGAGCTGCCAGGGGTATGGATGAGCAGTTCTTC.

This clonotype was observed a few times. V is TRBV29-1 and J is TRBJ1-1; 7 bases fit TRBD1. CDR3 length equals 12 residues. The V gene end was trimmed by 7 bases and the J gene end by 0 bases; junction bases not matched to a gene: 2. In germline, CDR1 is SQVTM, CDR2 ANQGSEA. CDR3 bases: TGCAGCGCGGGACAGATGAACACTGAAGCTTTCTTT. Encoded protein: CSAGQMNTEAFF.

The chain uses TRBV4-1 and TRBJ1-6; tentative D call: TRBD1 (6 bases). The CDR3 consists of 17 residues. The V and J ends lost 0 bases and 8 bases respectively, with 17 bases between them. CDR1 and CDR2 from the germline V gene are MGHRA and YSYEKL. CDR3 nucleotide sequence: TGCGCCAGCAGCCAAGACCCAGGACAGCTAGGGCATTCACCCCTCCACTTT. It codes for CASSQDPGQLGHSPLHF.

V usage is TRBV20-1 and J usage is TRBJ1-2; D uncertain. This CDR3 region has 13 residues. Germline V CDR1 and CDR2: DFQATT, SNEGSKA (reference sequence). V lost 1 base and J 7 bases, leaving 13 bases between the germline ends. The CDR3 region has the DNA TGCAGTGCTAGAGTTGGTTCAACTAGTGGCTACACCTTC. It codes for CSARVGSTSGYTF.

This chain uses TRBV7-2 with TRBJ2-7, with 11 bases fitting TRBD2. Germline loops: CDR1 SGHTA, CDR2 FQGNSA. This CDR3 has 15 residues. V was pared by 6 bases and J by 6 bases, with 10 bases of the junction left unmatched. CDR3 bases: TGTGCCAGCAGACCCTATAGCGGGGGGGCCCGCGAGCAGTACTTC. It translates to CASRPYSGGAREQYF. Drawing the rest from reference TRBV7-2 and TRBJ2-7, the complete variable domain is GAGVSQSPSNKVTEKGKDVELRCDPISGHTALYWYRQSLGQGLEFLIYFQGNSAPDKSGLPSDRFSAERTGGSVSTLTIQRTQQEDSAVYLCASRPYSGGAREQYFGPGTRLTVT.

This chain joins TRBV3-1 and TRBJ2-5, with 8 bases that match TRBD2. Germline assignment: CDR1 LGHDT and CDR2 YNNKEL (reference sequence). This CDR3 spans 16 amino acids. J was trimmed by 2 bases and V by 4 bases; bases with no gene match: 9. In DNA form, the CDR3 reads TGTGCCAGCAGCCTTGGGATAGCGGGGAGACAAGAGACCCAGTACTTC. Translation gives CASSLGIAGRQETQYF.

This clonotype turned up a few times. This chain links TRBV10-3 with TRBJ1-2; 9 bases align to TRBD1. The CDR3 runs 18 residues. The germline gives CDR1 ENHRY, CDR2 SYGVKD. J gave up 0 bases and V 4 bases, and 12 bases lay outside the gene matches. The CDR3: CAISGDLGQGRSNYGYTF. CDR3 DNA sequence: TGTGCCATCAGTGGGGACTTGGGACAGGGCCGTTCTAACTATGGCTACACCTTC.

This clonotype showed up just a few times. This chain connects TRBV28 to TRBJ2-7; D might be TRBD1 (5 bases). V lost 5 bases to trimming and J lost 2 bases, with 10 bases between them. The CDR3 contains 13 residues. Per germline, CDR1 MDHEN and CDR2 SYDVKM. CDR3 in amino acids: CASSPGIPYEQYF. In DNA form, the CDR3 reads TGTGCCAGCAGTCCAGGGATCCCCTACGAGCAGTACTTC.

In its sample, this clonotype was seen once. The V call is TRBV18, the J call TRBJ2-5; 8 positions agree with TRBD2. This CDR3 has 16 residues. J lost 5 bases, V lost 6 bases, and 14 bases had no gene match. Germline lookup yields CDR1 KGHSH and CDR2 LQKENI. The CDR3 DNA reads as TGTGCCAGCTCGCCGACTAGCGAGGGCCCTTGGGAGACCCAGTACTTC. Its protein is CASSPTSEGPWETQYF.

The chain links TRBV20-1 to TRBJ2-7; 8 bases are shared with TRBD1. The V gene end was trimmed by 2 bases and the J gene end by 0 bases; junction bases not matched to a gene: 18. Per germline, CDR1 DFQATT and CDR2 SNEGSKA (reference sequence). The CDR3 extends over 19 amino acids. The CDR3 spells CSARPNRQGRSGFSYEQYF. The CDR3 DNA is TGCAGTGCTAGACCAAATCGACAGGGGCGCTCCGGTTTCTCCTACGAGCAGTACTTC.

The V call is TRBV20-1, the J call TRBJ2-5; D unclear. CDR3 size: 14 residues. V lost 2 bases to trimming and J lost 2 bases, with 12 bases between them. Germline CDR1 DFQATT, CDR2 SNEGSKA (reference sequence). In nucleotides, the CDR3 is TGCAGTGCTAGAACGCTAGGCCCTCAAGAGACCCAGTACTTC. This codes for CSARTLGPQETQYF.